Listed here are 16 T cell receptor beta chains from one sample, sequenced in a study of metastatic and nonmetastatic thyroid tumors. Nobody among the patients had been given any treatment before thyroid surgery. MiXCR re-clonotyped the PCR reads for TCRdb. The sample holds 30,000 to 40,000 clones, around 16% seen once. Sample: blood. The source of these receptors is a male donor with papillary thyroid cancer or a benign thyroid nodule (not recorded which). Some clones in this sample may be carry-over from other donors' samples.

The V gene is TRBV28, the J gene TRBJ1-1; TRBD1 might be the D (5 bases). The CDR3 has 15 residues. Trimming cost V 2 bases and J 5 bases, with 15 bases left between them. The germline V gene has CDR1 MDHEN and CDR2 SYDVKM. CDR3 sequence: CASSLRRGGLTEAFF. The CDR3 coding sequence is TGTGCCAGCAGTTTAAGGCGGGGCGGGTTAACTGAAGCTTTCTTT.

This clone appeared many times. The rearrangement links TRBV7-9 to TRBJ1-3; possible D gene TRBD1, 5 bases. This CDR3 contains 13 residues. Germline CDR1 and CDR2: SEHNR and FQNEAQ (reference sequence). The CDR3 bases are TGTGCTGCGGGTGACAGCTCTGGAAACACCATATATTTT. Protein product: CAAGDSSGNTIYF.

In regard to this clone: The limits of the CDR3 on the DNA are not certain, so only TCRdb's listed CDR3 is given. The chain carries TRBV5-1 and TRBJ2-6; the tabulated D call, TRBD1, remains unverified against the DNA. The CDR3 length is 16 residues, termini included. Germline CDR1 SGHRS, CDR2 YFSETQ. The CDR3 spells CASTPGWGAGANVLTF.

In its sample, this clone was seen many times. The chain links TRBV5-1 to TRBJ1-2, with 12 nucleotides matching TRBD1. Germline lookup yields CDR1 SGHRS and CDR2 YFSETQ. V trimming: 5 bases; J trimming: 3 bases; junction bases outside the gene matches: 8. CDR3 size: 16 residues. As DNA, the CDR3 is TGCGCCAGCAGGCCGGGACAGGGGGCTGTCGACTATGGCTACACCTTC. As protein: CASRPGQGAVDYGYTF.

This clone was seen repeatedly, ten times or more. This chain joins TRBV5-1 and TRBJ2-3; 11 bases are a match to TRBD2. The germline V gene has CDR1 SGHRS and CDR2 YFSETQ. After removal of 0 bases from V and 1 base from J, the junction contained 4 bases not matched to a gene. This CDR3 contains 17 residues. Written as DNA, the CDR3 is TGCGCCAGCAGCTTGGCCCCACTAGCGGGAGGCACAGATACGCAGTATTTT. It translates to CASSLAPLAGGTDTQYF. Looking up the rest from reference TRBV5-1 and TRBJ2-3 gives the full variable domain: KAGVTQTPRYLIKTRGQQVTLSCSPISGHRSVSWYQQTPGQGLQFLFEYFSETQRNKGNFPGRFSGRQFSNSRSEMNVSTLELGDSALYLCASSLAPLAGGTDTQYFGPGTRLTVL.

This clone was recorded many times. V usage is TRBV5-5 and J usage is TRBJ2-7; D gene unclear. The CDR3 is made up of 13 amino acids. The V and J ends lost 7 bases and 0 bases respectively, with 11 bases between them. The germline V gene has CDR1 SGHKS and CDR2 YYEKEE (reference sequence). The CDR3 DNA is TGTGCCAGCCACCTGACAAGCTCCTACGAGCAGTACTTC. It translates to CASHLTSSYEQYF.

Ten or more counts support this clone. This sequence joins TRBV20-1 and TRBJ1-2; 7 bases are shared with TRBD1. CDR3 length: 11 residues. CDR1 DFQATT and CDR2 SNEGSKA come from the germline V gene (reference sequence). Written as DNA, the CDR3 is TGCATTGGACAGGCAAACTATGGCTACACCTTC. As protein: CIGQANYGYTF.

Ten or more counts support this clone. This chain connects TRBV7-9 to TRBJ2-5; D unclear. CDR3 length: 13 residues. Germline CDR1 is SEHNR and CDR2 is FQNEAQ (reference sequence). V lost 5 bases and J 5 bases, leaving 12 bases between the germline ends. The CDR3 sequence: CASSPRSQETQYF. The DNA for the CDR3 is TGTGCCAGCAGCCCTCGGAGTCAGGAGACCCAGTACTTC. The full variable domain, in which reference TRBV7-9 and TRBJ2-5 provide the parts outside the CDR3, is DTGVSQNPRHKITKRGQNVTFRCDPISEHNRLYWYRQTLGQGPEFLTYFQNEAQLEKSRLLSDRFSAERPKGSFSTLEIQRTEQGDSAMYLCASSPRSQETQYFGPGTRLLVL.

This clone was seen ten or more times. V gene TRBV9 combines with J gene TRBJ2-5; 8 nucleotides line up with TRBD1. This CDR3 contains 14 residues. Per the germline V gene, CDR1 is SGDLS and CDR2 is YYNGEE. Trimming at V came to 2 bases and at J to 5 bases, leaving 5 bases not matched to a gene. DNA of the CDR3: TGTGCCAGCAGCGTCGGACAGGGCAGGGAGACCCAGTACTTC. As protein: CASSVGQGRETQYF.

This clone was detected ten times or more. The CDR3 protein is CASSFGTGMYGYTF. CDR3 DNA: TGCGCCAGCAGCTTTGGGACAGGGATGTATGGCTACACCTTC. This chain links TRBV5-1 with TRBJ1-2; 9 nucleotides match TRBD1. V was clipped by 2 bases and J by 5 bases; unmatched bases: 4. The CDR3 consists of 14 residues. CDR1 is SGHRS, CDR2 YFSETQ, per germline.

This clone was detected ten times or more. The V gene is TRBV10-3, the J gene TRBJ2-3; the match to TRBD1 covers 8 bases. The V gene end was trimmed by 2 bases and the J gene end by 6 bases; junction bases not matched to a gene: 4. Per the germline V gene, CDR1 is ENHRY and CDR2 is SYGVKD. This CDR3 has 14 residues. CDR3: CAISERTGRDTQYF. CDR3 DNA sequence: TGTGCCATCAGTGAGAGGACAGGGAGGGATACGCAGTATTTT.

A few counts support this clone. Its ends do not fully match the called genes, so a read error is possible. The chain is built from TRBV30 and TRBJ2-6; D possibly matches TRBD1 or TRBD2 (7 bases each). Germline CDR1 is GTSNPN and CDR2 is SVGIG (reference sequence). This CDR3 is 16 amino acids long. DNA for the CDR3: TGTGCCGGGAGGGGACAGCTGAAATCTGGGGCCAACGTCCTGACTTTC. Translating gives CAGRGQLKSGANVLTF.

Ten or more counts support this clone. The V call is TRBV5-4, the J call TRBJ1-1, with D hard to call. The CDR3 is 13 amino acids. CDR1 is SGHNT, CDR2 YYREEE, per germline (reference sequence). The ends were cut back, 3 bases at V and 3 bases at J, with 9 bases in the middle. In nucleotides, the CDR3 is TGTGCCAGCAGCTATGGGGAGGACACTGAAGCTTTCTTT. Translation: CASSYGEDTEAFF.

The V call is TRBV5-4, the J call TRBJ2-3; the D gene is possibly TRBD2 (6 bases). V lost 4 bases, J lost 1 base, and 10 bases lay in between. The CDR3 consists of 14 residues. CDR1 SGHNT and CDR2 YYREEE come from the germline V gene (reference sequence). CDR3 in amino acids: CASSPGEGTDTQYF. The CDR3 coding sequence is TGTGCCAGCAGCCCGGGAGAGGGCACAGATACGCAGTATTTT.

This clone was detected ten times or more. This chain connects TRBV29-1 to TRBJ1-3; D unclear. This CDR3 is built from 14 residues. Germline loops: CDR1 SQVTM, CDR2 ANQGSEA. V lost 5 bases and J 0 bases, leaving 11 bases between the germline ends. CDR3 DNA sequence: TGCAGCGTTAAACCGACAAACTCTGGAAACACCATATATTTT. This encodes CSVKPTNSGNTIYF.

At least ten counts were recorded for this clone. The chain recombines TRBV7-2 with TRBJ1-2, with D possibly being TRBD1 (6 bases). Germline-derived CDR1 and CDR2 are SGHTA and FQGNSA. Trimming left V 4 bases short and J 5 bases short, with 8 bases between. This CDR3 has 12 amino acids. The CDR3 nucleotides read TGTGCCAGCAGCTGGACAGCATATGGCTACACCTTC. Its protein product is CASSWTAYGYTF.